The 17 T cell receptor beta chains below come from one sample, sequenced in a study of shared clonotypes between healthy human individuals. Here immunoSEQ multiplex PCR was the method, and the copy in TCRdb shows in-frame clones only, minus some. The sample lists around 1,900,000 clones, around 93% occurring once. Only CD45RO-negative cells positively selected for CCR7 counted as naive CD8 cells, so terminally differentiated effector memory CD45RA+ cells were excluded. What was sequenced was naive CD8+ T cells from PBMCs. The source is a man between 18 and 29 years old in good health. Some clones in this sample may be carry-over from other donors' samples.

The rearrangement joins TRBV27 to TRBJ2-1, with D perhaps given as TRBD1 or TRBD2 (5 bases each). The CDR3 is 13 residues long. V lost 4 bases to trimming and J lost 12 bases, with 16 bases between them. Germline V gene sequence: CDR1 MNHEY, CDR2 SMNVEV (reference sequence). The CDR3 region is CASSSALRDGQFF. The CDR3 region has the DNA TGTGCCAGCAGTTCAGCTCTCCGGGACGGGCAGTTCTTC.

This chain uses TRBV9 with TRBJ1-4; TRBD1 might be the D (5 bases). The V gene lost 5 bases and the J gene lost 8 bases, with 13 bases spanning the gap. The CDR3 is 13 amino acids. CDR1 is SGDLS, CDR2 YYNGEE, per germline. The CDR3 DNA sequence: TGTGCCAGCAGTTTAGAGGGGACCGAAAAACTGTTTTTT. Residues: CASSLEGTEKLFF. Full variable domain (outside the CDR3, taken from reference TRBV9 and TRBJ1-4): DSGVTQTPKHLITATGQRVTLRCSPRSGDLSVYWYQQSLDQGLQFLIQYYNGEERAKGNILERFSAQQFPDLHSELNLSSLELGDSALYFCASSLEGTEKLFFGSGTQLSVL.

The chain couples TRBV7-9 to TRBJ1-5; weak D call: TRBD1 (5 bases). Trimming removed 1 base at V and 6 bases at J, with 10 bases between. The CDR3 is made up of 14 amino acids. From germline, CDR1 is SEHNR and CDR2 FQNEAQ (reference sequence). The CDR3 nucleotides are TGTGCCAGCAGCTTAGAGGCAGGGCCTCAGCCCCAGCATTTT. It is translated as CASSLEAGPQPQHF.

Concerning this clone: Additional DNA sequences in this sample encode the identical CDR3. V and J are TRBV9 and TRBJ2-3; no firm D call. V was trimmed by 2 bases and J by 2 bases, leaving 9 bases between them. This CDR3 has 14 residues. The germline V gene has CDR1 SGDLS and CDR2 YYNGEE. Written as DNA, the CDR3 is TGTGCCAGCAGCGTCTGGGGTTCCACAGATACGCAGTATTTT. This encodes CASSVWGSTDTQYF.

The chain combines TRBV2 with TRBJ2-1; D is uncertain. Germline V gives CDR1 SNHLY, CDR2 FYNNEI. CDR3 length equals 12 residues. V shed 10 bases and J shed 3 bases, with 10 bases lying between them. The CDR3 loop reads CATGGRYNEQFF. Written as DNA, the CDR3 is TGTGCCACTGGCGGACGCTACAATGAGCAGTTCTTC.

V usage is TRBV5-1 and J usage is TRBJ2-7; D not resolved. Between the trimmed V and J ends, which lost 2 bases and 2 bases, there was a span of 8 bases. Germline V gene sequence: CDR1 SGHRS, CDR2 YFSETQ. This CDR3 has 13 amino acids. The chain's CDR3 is CASSFRQTYEQYF. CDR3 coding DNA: TGCGCCAGCAGCTTCAGGCAGACCTACGAGCAGTACTTC.

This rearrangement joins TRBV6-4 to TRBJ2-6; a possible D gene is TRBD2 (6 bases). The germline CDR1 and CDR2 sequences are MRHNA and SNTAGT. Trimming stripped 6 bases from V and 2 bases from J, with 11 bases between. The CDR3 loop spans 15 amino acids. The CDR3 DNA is TGTGCCAGCAGCCTTGCGGGGACTGGGGCCAACGTCCTGACTTTC. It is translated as CASSLAGTGANVLTF.

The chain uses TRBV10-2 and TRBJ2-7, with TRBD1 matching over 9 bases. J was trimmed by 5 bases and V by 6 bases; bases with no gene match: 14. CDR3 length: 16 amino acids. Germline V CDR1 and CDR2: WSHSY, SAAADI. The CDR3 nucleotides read TGCGCCAGCAGCCCGGACAGGGGATTTGTTGACCACGAGCAGTACTTC. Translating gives CASSPDRGFVDHEQYF.

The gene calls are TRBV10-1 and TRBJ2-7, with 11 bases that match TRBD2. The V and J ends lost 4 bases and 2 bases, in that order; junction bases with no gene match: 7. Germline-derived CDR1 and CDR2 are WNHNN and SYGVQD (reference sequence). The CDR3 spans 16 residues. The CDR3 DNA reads TGCGCCAGCAGTGGGGGAGTAGCGGGAGGGCCCTACGAGCAGTACTTC. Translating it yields CASSGGVAGGPYEQYF.

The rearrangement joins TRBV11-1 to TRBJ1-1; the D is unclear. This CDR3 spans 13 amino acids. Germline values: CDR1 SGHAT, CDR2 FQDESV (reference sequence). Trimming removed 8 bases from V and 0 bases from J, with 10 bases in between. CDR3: CASGPGMNTEAFF. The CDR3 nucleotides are TGTGCCAGCGGCCCGGGCATGAACACTGAAGCTTTCTTT.

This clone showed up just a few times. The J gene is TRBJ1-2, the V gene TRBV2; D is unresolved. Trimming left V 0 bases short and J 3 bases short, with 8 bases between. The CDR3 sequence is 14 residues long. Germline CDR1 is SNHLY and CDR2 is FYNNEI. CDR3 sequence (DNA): TGTGCCAGCAGTGAAGCGTCCAGCCACTATGGCTACACCTTC. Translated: CASSEASSHYGYTF. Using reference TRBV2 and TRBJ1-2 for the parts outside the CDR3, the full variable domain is EPEVTQTPSHQVTQMGQEVILRCVPISNHLYFYWYRQILGQKVEFLVSFYNNEISEKSEIFDDQFSVERPDGSNFTLKIRSTKLEDSAMYFCASSEASSHYGYTFGSGTRLTVV.

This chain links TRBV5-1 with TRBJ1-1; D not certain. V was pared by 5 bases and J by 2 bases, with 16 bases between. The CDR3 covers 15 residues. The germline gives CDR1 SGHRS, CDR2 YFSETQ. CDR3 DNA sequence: TGCGCCAGCAGTAAAGGGAGAGGAGTTAACACTGAAGCTTTCTTT. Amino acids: CASSKGRGVNTEAFF.

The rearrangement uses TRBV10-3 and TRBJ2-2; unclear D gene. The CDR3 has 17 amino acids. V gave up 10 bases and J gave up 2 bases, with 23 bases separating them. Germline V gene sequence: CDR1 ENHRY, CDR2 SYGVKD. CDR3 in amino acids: CATREVPQHINTGELFF. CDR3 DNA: TGTGCCACCCGAGAGGTCCCCCAGCACATCAACACCGGGGAGCTGTTTTTT.

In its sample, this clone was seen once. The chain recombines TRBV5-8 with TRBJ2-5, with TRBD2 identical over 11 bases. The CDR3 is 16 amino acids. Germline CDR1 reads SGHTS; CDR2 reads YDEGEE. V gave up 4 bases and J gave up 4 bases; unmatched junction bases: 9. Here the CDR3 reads CASSVGLAERGETQYF. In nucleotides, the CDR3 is TGTGCCAGCAGCGTGGGACTAGCGGAGAGGGGAGAGACCCAGTACTTC.

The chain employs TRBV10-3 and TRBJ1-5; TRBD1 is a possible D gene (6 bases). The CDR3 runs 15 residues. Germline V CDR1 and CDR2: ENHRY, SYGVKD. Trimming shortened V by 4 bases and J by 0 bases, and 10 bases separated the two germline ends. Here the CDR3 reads CAISGEGGSNQPQHF. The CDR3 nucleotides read TGTGCCATCAGTGGTGAAGGGGGTAGCAATCAGCCCCAGCATTTT.

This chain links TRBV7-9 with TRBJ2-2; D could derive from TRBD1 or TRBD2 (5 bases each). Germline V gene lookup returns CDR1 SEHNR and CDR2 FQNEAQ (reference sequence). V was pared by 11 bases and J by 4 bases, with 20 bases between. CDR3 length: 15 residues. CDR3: CAGPRDASGTGELFF. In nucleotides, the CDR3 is TGTGCCGGACCCCGGGACGCCTCGGGCACCGGGGAGCTGTTTTTT.

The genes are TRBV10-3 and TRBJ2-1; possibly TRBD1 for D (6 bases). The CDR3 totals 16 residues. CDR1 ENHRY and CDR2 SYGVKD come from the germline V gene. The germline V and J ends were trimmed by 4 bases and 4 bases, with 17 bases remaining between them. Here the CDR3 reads CAISGIKSRGYNEQFF. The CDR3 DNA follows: TGTGCCATCAGTGGGATCAAATCAAGGGGGTACAATGAGCAGTTCTTC.